This TCR beta chain was recorded in a study of blood T cells in healthy people across ages (dated by TCRdb to the mid-2010s). Broadly, across the study: In model experiments, template switching captured about one uniquely barcoded TCR beta cDNA molecule for every two T cells. The study measured age-related changes in TCR beta repertoire diversity using deep sequencing normalized with unique cDNA molecular identifiers. Four age groups were formed from the donors: young (average about 16 years), middle-aged (approximately 39), aged (roughly 56) and long-lived (more than 75). To avoid experimental bias, donors of different ages were spread randomly across the sequencing lanes. Two additional independent replicas of 1 million unique cDNA reads from the same blood draw were analyzed for two donors (one aged 18 to 29 and one aged 80 or older).

Overall study outcomes, separate from this receptor: Estimates of total diversity from one million sequenced T cells were regarded as lower bounds and underestimates. Compared with the aged group, the long-lived group had more naive CD4+ T cells, fewer expanded clones and increased TCR diversity, suggesting age selection. Because the CMV infection status of the donors was unknown, age-related changes in expanded clonotypes may potentially have been confounded. Since profiling was done on bulk unsorted PBMCs, naive and antigen-experienced compartments could not be conclusively compared. As age increased, observed TCR beta diversity per million T cells dropped in a roughly linear way, and a significant reduction was already evident by age 40. The percentage of naive T cells measured by flow cytometry correlated strongly with observed TCR beta diversity.

The library was obtained by 5' RACE. Data came from an Illumina HiSeq 2500. A second PCR of about 6 to 11 cycles was performed with a sample-barcoded 5' primer and a J-beta primer mix. A unique molecular identifier was introduced onto each TCR beta cDNA molecule by a template-switch 5' adaptor carrying 12 random nucleotides. Each sample yielded at least 3 million CDR3-containing paired-end reads. The Mint cDNA synthesis kit, primed by a TRBC-specific oligonucleotide, was used to synthesize first-strand cDNA from all RNA. After uracil-DNA glycosylase treatment, a first 18-cycle PCR used universal primers M1SS and BC2_uni_R on all cDNA. The published analysis was carried out like this. Each sample was normalized by randomly selecting 1 million high-quality reads, each carrying a distinct molecular identifier. Reads sharing molecular identifiers were discarded rather than binned into consensus sequences. CDR3 identification, clonotype clustering and error correction used MiTCR with a Q25 quality threshold and the strictest error-elimination algorithm. A nonparametric unseen species model using Euler transformation provided a lower-bound estimate of total TCR beta diversity. TCRdb reworked the public reads: Q25 trimming with fastp, MiXCR clone assembly, productive beta chains retained. Rows are combined by CDR3 protein, so each entry shows the most common genes and DNA. TCRdb's processing, not the study's, gives the V and J calls here. For this sample the table gives about 1.8 million distinct CDR3 sequences, of which around 50% were detected only once. The top ten hold roughly 2.1% of the sample.

Donors were 39 systemically healthy Caucasian individuals from Russia aged roughly 6 to 90 years. Each donor gave approximately 9.3 milliliters of peripheral blood, collected into EDTA-treated Vacutainer tubes. PBMCs were isolated by Ficoll-Paque density-gradient centrifugation, with at least 7 million obtained per sample. Trizol reagent was used to extract total RNA from the PBMCs, yielding at least 6 micrograms per sample. For every donor, flow cytometry on a PBMC aliquot measured the percentage of naive CD45RAhigh/CD27high T cells. As concerns this clonotype: Its specific antigen is unknown. The input lacks base qualities; no much larger clone sits a single base away.

CDR1 and CDR2 are drawn from the germline V gene (reference sequence): LNHDA, SQIVND. Taken from cysteine to phenylalanine, the CDR3 has 12 residues. Kept here is only the CDR3 DNA, which spans 36 bases and is read in frame from base 1. The V end loses 3 bases and the J end loses 7 bases, and a stretch of 7 bases separates them. This receptor chain uses TRBV19 and TRBJ1-5, with the D gene not clear enough to name. The source of this sequence is a woman in her forties in good health. Sequencing was done on a sample of blood. DNA sequence: TGTGCCAGTAGTATCGGGAGGCAGCCCCAGCATTTT. It is translated as CASSIGRQPQHF.